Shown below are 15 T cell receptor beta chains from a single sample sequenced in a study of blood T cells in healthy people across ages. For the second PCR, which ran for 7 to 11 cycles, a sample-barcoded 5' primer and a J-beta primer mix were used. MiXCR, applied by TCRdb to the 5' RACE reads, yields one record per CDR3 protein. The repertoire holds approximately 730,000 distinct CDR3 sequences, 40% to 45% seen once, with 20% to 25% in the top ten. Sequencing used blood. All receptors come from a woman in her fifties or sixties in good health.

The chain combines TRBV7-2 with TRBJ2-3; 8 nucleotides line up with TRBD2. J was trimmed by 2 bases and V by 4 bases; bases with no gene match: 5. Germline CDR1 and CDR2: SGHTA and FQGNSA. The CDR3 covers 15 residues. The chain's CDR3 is CASSSSGHYTDTQYF. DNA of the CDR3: TGTGCCAGCAGCTCTAGCGGGCACTACACAGATACGCAGTATTTT.

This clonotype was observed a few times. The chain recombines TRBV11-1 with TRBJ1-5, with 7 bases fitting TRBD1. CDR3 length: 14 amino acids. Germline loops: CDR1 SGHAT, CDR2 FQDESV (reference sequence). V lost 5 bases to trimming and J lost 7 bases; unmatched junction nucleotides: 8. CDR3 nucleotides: TGTGCCAGCAGCCCCGGGACAGTGGGGCAGCCCCAGCATTTT. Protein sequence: CASSPGTVGQPQHF. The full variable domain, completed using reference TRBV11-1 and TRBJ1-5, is EAEVAQSPRYKITEKSQAVAFWCDPISGHATLYWYRQILGQGPELLVQFQDESVVDDSQLPKDRFSAERLKGVDSTLKIQPAELGDSAMYLCASSPGTVGQPQHFGDGTRLSIL.

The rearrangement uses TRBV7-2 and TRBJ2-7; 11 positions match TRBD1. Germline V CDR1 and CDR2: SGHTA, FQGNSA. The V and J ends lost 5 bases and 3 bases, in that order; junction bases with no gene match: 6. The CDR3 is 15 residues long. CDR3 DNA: TGTGCCAGCAGCCCGGGACAGGGGGAATTCTACGAGCAGTACTTC. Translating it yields CASSPGQGEFYEQYF.

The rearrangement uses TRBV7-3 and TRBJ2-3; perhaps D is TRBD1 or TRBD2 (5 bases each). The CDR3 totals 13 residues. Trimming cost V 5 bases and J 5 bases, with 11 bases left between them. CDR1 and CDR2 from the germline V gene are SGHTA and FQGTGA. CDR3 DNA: TGTGCCAGCAGCATGGGACGGGAAGATACGCAGTATTTT. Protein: CASSMGREDTQYF.

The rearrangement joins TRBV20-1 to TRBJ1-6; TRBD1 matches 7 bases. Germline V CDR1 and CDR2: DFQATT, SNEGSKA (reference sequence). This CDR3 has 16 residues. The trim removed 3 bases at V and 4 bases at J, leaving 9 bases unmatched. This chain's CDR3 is CSASPEQGKYNSPLHF. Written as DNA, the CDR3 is TGCAGTGCTAGCCCGGAACAGGGGAAATATAATTCACCCCTCCACTTT.

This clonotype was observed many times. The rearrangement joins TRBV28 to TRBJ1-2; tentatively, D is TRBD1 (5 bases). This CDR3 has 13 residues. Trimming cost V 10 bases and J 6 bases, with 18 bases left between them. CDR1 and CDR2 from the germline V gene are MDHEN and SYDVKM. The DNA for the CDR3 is TGTGCCATGGCGCGGGCAGGGAACGATGGCTACACCTTC. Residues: CAMARAGNDGYTF.

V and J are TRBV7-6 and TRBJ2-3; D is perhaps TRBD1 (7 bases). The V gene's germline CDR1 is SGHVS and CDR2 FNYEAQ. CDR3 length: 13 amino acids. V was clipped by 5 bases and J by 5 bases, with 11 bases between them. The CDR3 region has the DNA TGTGCCAGCAGCCTTCAGGGGGGAGATACGCAGTATTTT. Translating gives CASSLQGGDTQYF.

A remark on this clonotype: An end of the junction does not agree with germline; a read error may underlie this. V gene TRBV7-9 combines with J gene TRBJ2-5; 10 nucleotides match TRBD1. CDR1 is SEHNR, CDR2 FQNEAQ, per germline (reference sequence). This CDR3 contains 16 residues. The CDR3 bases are TGTGCCAGCAGCTTATTCGGGACAGGGGAGTCGGAGACCCAGTGCTTC. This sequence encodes CASSLFGTGESETQCF.

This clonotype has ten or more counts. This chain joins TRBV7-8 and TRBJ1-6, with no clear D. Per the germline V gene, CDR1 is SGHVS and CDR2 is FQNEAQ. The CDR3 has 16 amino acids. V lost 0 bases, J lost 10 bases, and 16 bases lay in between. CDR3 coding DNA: TGTGCCAGCAGCTTAGCGCAAGACCTTCGAGACTCACCCCTCCACTTT. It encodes CASSLAQDLRDSPLHF.

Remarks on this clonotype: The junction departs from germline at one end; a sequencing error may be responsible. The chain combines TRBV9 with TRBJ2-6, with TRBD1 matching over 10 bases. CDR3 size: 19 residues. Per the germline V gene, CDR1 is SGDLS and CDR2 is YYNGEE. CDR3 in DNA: TGTACCAGCAGCGGAAGGGTCCGGGACAGGGGATCTGGGGCCAACGTCCTGACTTTC. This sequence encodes CTSSGRVRDRGSGANVLTF.

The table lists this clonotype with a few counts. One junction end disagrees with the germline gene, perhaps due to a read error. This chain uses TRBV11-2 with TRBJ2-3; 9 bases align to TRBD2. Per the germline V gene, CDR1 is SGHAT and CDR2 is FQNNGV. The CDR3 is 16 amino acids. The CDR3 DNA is TGTGCCAGCAGCCGCTCCGGGACTAGCAAAACAGCTACGCAGTATTTT. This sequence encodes CASSRSGTSKTATQYF.

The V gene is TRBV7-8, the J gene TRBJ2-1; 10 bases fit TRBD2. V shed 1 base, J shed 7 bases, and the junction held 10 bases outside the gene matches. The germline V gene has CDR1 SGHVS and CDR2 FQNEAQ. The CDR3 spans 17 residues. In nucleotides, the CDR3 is TGTGCCAGCAGCTTAGGTCTAGCGGGGGTTCGGTGGAATGAGCAGTTCTTC. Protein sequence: CASSLGLAGVRWNEQFF. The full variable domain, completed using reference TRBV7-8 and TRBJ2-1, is GAGVSQSPRYKVAKRGQDVALRCDPISGHVSLFWYQQALGQGPEFLTYFQNEAQLDKSGLPSDRFFAERPEGSVSTLKIQRTQQEDSAVYLCASSLGLAGVRWNEQFFGPGTRLTVL.

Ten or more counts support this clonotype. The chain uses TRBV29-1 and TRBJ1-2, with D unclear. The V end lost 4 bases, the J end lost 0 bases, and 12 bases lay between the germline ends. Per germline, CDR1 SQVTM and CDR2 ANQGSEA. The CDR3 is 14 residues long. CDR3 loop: CSVALLTSNYGYTF. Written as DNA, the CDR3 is TGCAGCGTTGCTCTCCTTACCTCTAACTATGGCTACACCTTC.

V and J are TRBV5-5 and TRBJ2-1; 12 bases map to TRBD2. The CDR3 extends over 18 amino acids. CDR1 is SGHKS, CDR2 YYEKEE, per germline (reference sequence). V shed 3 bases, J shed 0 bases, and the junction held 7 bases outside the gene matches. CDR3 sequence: CASSSSGGAPSSYNEQFF. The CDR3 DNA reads TGTGCCAGCAGCTCTAGCGGGGGGGCCCCGAGCTCCTACAATGAGCAGTTCTTC.

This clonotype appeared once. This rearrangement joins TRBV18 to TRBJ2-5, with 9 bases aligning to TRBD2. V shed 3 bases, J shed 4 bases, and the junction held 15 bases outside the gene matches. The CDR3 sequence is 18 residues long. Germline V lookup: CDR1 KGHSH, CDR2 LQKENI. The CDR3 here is CASSPWTSAHTSGETQYF. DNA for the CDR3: TGTGCCAGCTCACCTTGGACTAGCGCCCACACCAGCGGAGAGACCCAGTACTTC.